These T cell receptor beta chains were read from a single sample in a study of blood T cell repertoires in COVID-19. Repertoires were generated with immunoSEQ multiplex PCR, while TCRdb's copy carries only in-frame clones and drops some. Here the sample spans 250,000 to 400,000 clones, around 90% being singletons. Source material: peripheral blood. The receptors come from a woman in her twenties or thirties with COVID-19, enrolled during active disease. CDR3s include the opening cysteine and the closing phenylalanine or tryptophan. The order of the fields is V gene, J gene, CDR3 protein.

V gene: TRBV7-8; J gene: TRBJ2-7; CDR3 protein: CASSSRGRRMGYEQYF
V gene: TRBV11-2; J gene: TRBJ1-1; CDR3 protein: CASRSGLGTEAFF
V gene: TRBV5-6; J gene: TRBJ1-6; CDR3 protein: CASSLGQSNSPLHF
V gene: TRBV28; J gene: TRBJ1-2; CDR3 protein: CASSLRNAGTGSGYTF
V gene: TRBV11-2; J gene: TRBJ2-1; CDR3 protein: CASSFSRSNEQFF
V gene: TRBV21-1; J gene: TRBJ2-7; CDR3 protein: CASSSSMGGYEQYF
V gene: TRBV7-8; J gene: TRBJ2-1; CDR3 protein: CASSLGVLNEQFF
V gene: TRBV6-5; J gene: TRBJ2-7; CDR3 protein: CASTRDSLTVDEQYF
V gene: TRBV19; J gene: TRBJ2-1; CDR3 protein: CASRPLDGNNEQFF
V gene: TRBV29-1; J gene: TRBJ2-7; CDR3 protein: CSVEEQGAGVYEQYF
V gene: TRBV2; J gene: TRBJ2-2; CDR3 protein: CASRAAGGAGELFF
V gene: TRBV27; J gene: TRBJ1-1; CDR3 protein: CASSPLGVPMNTEAFF
V gene: TRBV11-3; J gene: TRBJ2-3; CDR3 protein: CASSLGGWGLSGTDTQYF
V gene: TRBV11-2; J gene: TRBJ1-2; CDR3 protein: CASSPTMTGSDGYTF
V gene: TRBV6-5; J gene: TRBJ2-2; CDR3 protein: CASILTSGSTGELFF
V gene: TRBV9; J gene: TRBJ2-2; CDR3 protein: CASSVAGLAGDPVTGELFF
V gene: TRBV4-1; J gene: TRBJ1-2; CDR3 protein: CASSQGVGRDNYGYTF
V gene: TRBV19; J gene: TRBJ1-5; CDR3 protein: CASSAMSSSNQPQHF
V gene: TRBV5-1; J gene: TRBJ2-3; CDR3 protein: CASSPDRGLTDTQYF
V gene: TRBV5-1; J gene: TRBJ1-2; CDR3 protein: CASSQSETGNYGYTF
V gene: TRBV24-1; J gene: TRBJ2-5; CDR3 protein: CATSDPRLAELQETQYF
V gene: TRBV6-4; J gene: TRBJ2-1; CDR3 protein: CASSDSTGGYNEQFF
V gene: TRBV28; J gene: TRBJ1-1; CDR3 protein: CASSLWDRGNTEAFF